One and the same sample provided the 30 T cell receptor beta chains below, sequenced in a study of OX40 agonist ivuxolimab in advanced cancers. Only in-frame clones appear in the TCRdb table, and some are missing; sequencing was by immunoSEQ multiplex PCR. This table holds about 99,000 clones, approximately 94% found once. Here the sequenced sample was CD4+ or CD8+ T cells sorted from blood, taken in a trial of the OX40 agonist ivuxolimab. These receptors were taken from an adult with an advanced solid tumor such as melanoma, head and neck, liver or kidney cancer.

This chain connects TRBV9 to TRBJ2-7; D tentatively fits TRBD1 or TRBD2 (5 bases each). CDR1 and CDR2 from the germline V gene are SGDLS and YYNGEE. V lost 3 bases and J 2 bases, leaving 15 bases between the germline ends. This CDR3 region has 15 residues. The CDR3 DNA is TGTGCCAGCAGCGCGCTTGGGTGGGACCCCTACGAGCAGTACTTC. Translation: CASSALGWDPYEQYF.

The chain joins TRBV14 to TRBJ1-2, with D maybe TRBD1 (6 bases). The CDR3 runs 15 residues. Looked up from germline, CDR1 is SGHDN and CDR2 is FVKESK. The V end lost 0 bases, the J end lost 4 bases, and 12 bases lay between the germline ends. CDR3 DNA sequence: TGTGCCAGCAGCCAAGAACAGGGAGGATTCTATGGCTACACCTTC. Translation: CASSQEQGGFYGYTF.

This chain connects TRBV2 to TRBJ1-6; TRBD1 might be the D (6 bases). The CDR3 has 13 residues. Per the germline V gene, CDR1 is SNHLY and CDR2 is FYNNEI. The ends were cut back, 8 bases at V and 10 bases at J, with 15 bases in the middle. The CDR3 sequence is CASGEGVGSPLHF. In DNA form, the CDR3 reads TGTGCCAGCGGGGAGGGGGTTGGGTCACCCCTCCACTTT.

This clone was counted a single time. The chain is built from TRBV28 and TRBJ1-5, with D perhaps TRBD1 (6 bases). CDR3 length: 11 residues. Germline lookup yields CDR1 MDHEN and CDR2 SYDVKM. V lost 5 bases and J lost 9, with 8 bases in between. The CDR3 sequence: CASSQDRPQHF. Written as DNA, the CDR3 is TGTGCCAGCAGTCAGGACAGGCCCCAGCATTTT.

This clone appeared a single time. The chain employs TRBV7-2 and TRBJ2-2; TRBD2 aligns across 11 bases. V was pared by 5 bases and J by 0 bases, with 5 bases of the junction left unmatched. The CDR3 has 17 amino acids. CDR1 SGHTA and CDR2 FQGNSA come from the germline V gene. CDR3 loop: CASSALAGGANTGELFF. CDR3 DNA: TGTGCCAGCAGCGCTCTAGCGGGGGGAGCGAACACCGGGGAGCTGTTTTTT. Complete variable domain (other parts from reference TRBV7-2 and TRBJ2-2): GAGVSQSPSNKVTEKGKDVELRCDPISGHTALYWYRQSLGQGLEFLIYFQGNSAPDKSGLPSDRFSAERTGGSVSTLTIQRTQQEDSAVYLCASSALAGGANTGELFFGEGSRLTVL.

J is TRBJ1-1 and V is TRBV7-9; 7 bases match TRBD1. The V segment lost 4 bases and the J segment 0 bases; nucleotides outside the gene matches: 5. The CDR3 sequence is 15 residues long. The V gene's germline CDR1 is SEHNR and CDR2 FQNEAQ (reference sequence). This CDR3 reads CASSWPGTVNTEAFF. The DNA for the CDR3 is TGTGCCAGCAGCTGGCCCGGGACAGTGAACACTGAAGCTTTCTTT. Supplemented by reference TRBV7-9 and TRBJ1-1, the full variable domain reads DTGVSQNPRHKITKRGQNVTFRCDPISEHNRLYWYRQTLGQGPEFLTYFQNEAQLEKSRLLSDRFSAERPKGSFSTLEIQRTEQGDSAMYLCASSWPGTVNTEAFFGQGTRLTVV.

The chain is built from TRBV5-4 and TRBJ1-5; the match to TRBD1 covers 10 bases. The CDR3 has 15 amino acids. J gave up 6 bases and V 4 bases, and 7 bases lay outside the gene matches. In germline, CDR1 is SGHNT, CDR2 YYREEE (reference sequence). The CDR3 is CASSVDRGLGQPQHF. The CDR3 coding sequence is TGTGCCAGCAGCGTTGACAGGGGGCTGGGTCAGCCCCAGCATTTT.

This rearrangement joins TRBV21-1 to TRBJ1-2. TRBV21-1 counts as a pseudogene. CDR3 size: 13 residues. The chain's CDR3 is CASSRVGSYGYTF. The CDR3 DNA is TGTGCCAGCAGCAGGGTAGGAAGCTATGGCTACACCTTC.

The chain employs TRBV4-3 and TRBJ2-7, with 11 nucleotides matching TRBD2. With 1 base clipped from V and 1 base from J, the junction kept 12 bases outside the gene matches. The CDR3 contains 19 residues. Per germline, CDR1 LGHNA and CDR2 YSLEER. The CDR3 DNA reads TGCGCCAGCAGCCAAGCCCTCGTAGCGGGAGGGCCGGGTTCCTACGAGCAGTACTTC. Its protein is CASSQALVAGGPGSYEQYF.

This clone appeared a single time. The chain combines TRBV4-2 with TRBJ2-2; D gene unclear. Germline CDR1 reads LGHNA; CDR2 reads YNFKEQ. The CDR3 covers 16 residues. Trimming shortened V by 0 bases and J by 1 base, and 9 bases separated the two germline ends. The CDR3 region has the DNA TGTGCCAGCAGCCAAGAAGTTTCCCTGAACACCGGGGAGCTGTTTTTT. Encoded protein: CASSQEVSLNTGELFF.

This clone has just one count. The sample contains more than one DNA sequence encoding this CDR3. The chain uses TRBV19 and TRBJ2-7; D remains unclear. The V gene's germline CDR1 is LNHDA and CDR2 SQIVND (reference sequence). V was clipped by 3 bases and J by 2 bases, with 14 bases between them. CDR3 length: 15 amino acids. The CDR3: CASSIAREGPYEQYF. CDR3 DNA sequence: TGTGCCAGTAGTATTGCACGTGAAGGACCCTACGAGCAGTACTTC.

CDR3 sequence (DNA): TGTGCCAGCAGCTTAGGTCCGCTTAATGAAAAACTGTTTTTT. This codes for CASSLGPLNEKLFF. The genes are TRBV7-6 and TRBJ1-4; D remains ambiguous. Germline V lookup: CDR1 SGHVS, CDR2 FNYEAQ. V was pared by 1 base and J by 4 bases, with 7 bases between. CDR3 length: 14 amino acids. Based on the CDR3 plus reference TRBV7-6 and TRBJ1-4, the full variable domain is GAGVSQSPRYKVTKRGQDVALRCDPISGHVSLYWYRQALGQGPEFLTYFNYEAQQDKSGLPNDRFSAERPEGSISTLTIQRTEQRDSAMYRCASSLGPLNEKLFFGSGTQLSVL.

This chain links TRBV28 with TRBJ1-6; 9 bases are a match to TRBD1. Germline trimming cut 7 bases from V and 7 bases from J; bases unmatched to any gene: 14. CDR3 length: 17 amino acids. Germline V lookup: CDR1 MDHEN, CDR2 SYDVKM. This chain's CDR3 is CASNSYPRTGENSPLHF. The CDR3 region has the DNA TGTGCCAGCAACTCTTACCCGCGGACAGGGGAAAATTCACCCCTCCACTTT.

The chain recombines TRBV19 with TRBJ2-2, with D perhaps TRBD1 or TRBD2 (6 bases each). This CDR3 contains 15 residues. Trimming took off 5 bases at V and 5 bases at J, with 15 bases between the two ends. Germline V CDR1 and CDR2: LNHDA, SQIVND (reference sequence). CDR3: CASSSGVRGTGELFF. CDR3 nucleotides: TGTGCCAGTAGTTCGGGGGTTAGGGGGACCGGGGAGCTGTTTTTT.

The rearrangement uses TRBV16 and TRBJ1-1; 7 bases agree with TRBD1. Germline V CDR1 and CDR2: KGHSY, FQNENV. After removal of 4 bases from V and 4 bases from J, the junction contained 6 bases not matched to a gene. This CDR3 is built from 14 residues. This chain's CDR3 is CASSLDRASTEAFF. In DNA, the CDR3 is TGTGCCAGCAGCCTCGACAGGGCGAGCACTGAAGCTTTCTTT.

J is TRBJ1-4 and V is TRBV27; TRBD1 agrees at 8 bases. Germline trimming cut 10 bases from V and 7 bases from J; bases unmatched to any gene: 11. Germline V CDR1 and CDR2: MNHEY, SMNVEV (reference sequence). The CDR3 contains 14 residues. The CDR3: CATHPGGFGEKLFF. The CDR3, as DNA: TGTGCCACACACCCAGGGGGCTTCGGTGAAAAACTGTTTTTT.

The gene calls are TRBV2 and TRBJ1-6; perhaps TRBD1 as D (6 bases). Between the trimmed V and J ends, which lost 3 bases and 9 bases, there was a span of 18 bases. Germline-derived CDR1 and CDR2 are SNHLY and FYNNEI. This CDR3 contains 16 residues. The CDR3 DNA sequence: TGTGCCAGCAGTGACGGGGGGTGGCAGGGGATTTCACCCCTCCACTTT. It specifies CASSDGGWQGISPLHF.

The chain carries TRBV5-1 and TRBJ2-7; D is possibly TRBD1 or TRBD2 (5 bases each). The CDR3 has 15 amino acids. Germline CDR1 reads SGHRS; CDR2 reads YFSETQ. Trimming removed 0 bases at V and 3 bases at J, with 13 bases between. The CDR3 DNA reads TGCGCCAGCAGCTTGGTTCGGGGCGATTACTACGAGCAGTACTTC. Protein product: CASSLVRGDYYEQYF. Combining the CDR3 with reference TRBV5-1 and TRBJ2-7 gives the whole variable domain KAGVTQTPRYLIKTRGQQVTLSCSPISGHRSVSWYQQTPGQGLQFLFEYFSETQRNKGNFPGRFSGRQFSNSRSEMNVSTLELGDSALYLCASSLVRGDYYEQYFGPGTRLTVT.

V and J are TRBV7-9 and TRBJ1-4; possible D gene TRBD1, 5 bases. The CDR3 covers 16 residues. Trimming removed 5 bases from V and 3 bases from J, with 16 bases in between. In germline, CDR1 is SEHNR, CDR2 FQNEAQ (reference sequence). CDR3 nucleotides: TGTGCCAGCAGCGGGCGGGATATGGGGGCTAATGAAAAACTGTTTTTT. It translates to CASSGRDMGANEKLFF.

The chain is built from TRBV6-5 and TRBJ2-7; a possible D gene is TRBD2 (5 bases). V dropped 6 bases and J dropped 3 bases, with 15 bases sitting between them. Germline V gene sequence: CDR1 MNHEY, CDR2 SVGAGI. CDR3 size: 14 residues. This CDR3 is CASSHGLESYEQYF. DNA of the CDR3: TGTGCCAGCAGCCACGGACTGGAAAGCTACGAGCAGTACTTC.

J is TRBJ2-7 and V is TRBV7-9; no clear D gene. V was clipped by 3 bases and J by 3 bases, with 9 bases between them. The CDR3 extends over 13 amino acids. Germline CDR1 reads SEHNR; CDR2 reads FQNEAQ (reference sequence). CDR3 bases: TGTGCCAGCAGCTTGGAGTGGGTCTACGAGCAGTACTTC. It is translated as CASSLEWVYEQYF. The full variable domain, with the rest looked up from reference TRBV7-9 and TRBJ2-7, is DTGVSQNPRHKITKRGQNVTFRCDPISEHNRLYWYRQTLGQGPEFLTYFQNEAQLEKSRLLSDRFSAERPKGSFSTLEIQRTEQGDSAMYLCASSLEWVYEQYFGPGTRLTVT.

The genes are TRBV19 and TRBJ2-1; tentative D call: TRBD2 (5 bases). Looked up from germline, CDR1 is LNHDA and CDR2 is SQIVND (reference sequence). V gave up 3 bases and J gave up 0 bases, with 9 bases separating them. The CDR3 totals 15 residues. The CDR3 region has the DNA TGTGCCAGTAGTATGAGCGGCCGCTCCTACAATGAGCAGTTCTTC. The encoded protein is CASSMSGRSYNEQFF.

The rearrangement links TRBV13 to TRBJ2-7, with D possibly being TRBD2 (6 bases). The germline V and J ends were trimmed by 8 bases and 3 bases, with 14 bases remaining between them. The germline CDR1 and CDR2 sequences are PRHDT and FYEKMQ (reference sequence). The CDR3 spans 13 residues. The CDR3 DNA reads TGTGCCAGCGGGTGGGGCGGGAACTACGAGCAGTACTTC. It specifies CASGWGGNYEQYF.

The CDR3 sequence: CASSLQGTGNTIYF. The CDR3 bases are TGTGCCAGCAGCCTCCAGGGTACTGGAAACACCATATATTTT. The V gene is TRBV6-6, the J gene TRBJ1-3; TRBD1 is a possible D gene (5 bases). The V gene lost 6 bases and the J gene lost 2 bases, with 11 bases spanning the gap. Germline values: CDR1 MNHNY, CDR2 SVGAGI (reference sequence). The CDR3 consists of 14 residues.

The J gene is TRBJ2-7, the V gene TRBV19; 8 bases are a match to TRBD2. Germline V gene sequence: CDR1 LNHDA, CDR2 SQIVND (reference sequence). J was trimmed by 12 bases and V by 3 bases; bases with no gene match: 7. The CDR3 is 12 amino acids. The CDR3, as DNA: TGTGCCAGTAGTATGGCGGGGGGACTTTCGTACTTC. Protein product: CASSMAGGLSYF.

The chain is built from TRBV4-3 and TRBJ1-4; possibly TRBD1 for D (5 bases). This CDR3 comprises 15 residues. Trimming removed 0 bases at V and 7 bases at J, with 12 bases between. Germline values: CDR1 LGHNA, CDR2 YSLEER. CDR3: CASSQEKGMGEKLFF. The CDR3 nucleotides are TGCGCCAGCAGCCAAGAGAAGGGGATGGGTGAAAAACTGTTTTTT.

This chain connects TRBV6-5 to TRBJ2-5, with D uncertain. Germline V gene data show CDR1 as MNHEY and CDR2 as SVGAGI. The CDR3 covers 15 residues. The V end lost 5 bases, the J end lost 2 bases, and 15 bases lay between the germline ends. The CDR3 DNA is TGTGCCAGCAGTCGCGAAAGGGCGTGGCAAGAGACCCAGTACTTC. It yields the protein CASSRERAWQETQYF.

The chain combines TRBV5-8 with TRBJ2-1; 7 bases match TRBD2. The CDR3 sequence is 15 residues long. J gave up 5 bases and V 0 bases, and 5 bases lay outside the gene matches. Germline V CDR1 and CDR2: SGHTS, YDEGEE. CDR3 residues: CASSLVAGMNNEQFF. For the CDR3, the DNA is TGTGCCAGCAGCTTGGTAGCGGGCATGAACAATGAGCAGTTCTTC.

The chain carries TRBV7-6 and TRBJ2-6; D is unclear. CDR1 is SGHVS, CDR2 FNYEAQ, per germline. The CDR3 length is 15 residues. The germline V and J ends were trimmed by 1 base and 1 base, with 5 bases remaining between them. The CDR3 reads CASSLGPSGANVLTF. CDR3 sequence (DNA): TGTGCCAGCAGCTTAGGGCCTTCTGGGGCCAACGTCCTGACTTTC. The variable domain in full, with the rest retrieved from reference TRBV7-6 and TRBJ2-6, is GAGVSQSPRYKVTKRGQDVALRCDPISGHVSLYWYRQALGQGPEFLTYFNYEAQQDKSGLPNDRFSAERPEGSISTLTIQRTEQRDSAMYRCASSLGPSGANVLTFGAGSRLTVL.

This chain joins TRBV28 and TRBJ1-1, with a tentative D call TRBD1 (6 bases). The CDR3 extends over 14 amino acids. Germline lookup yields CDR1 MDHEN and CDR2 SYDVKM. The ends were cut back, 5 bases at V and 4 bases at J, with 14 bases in the middle. The CDR3 DNA sequence: TGTGCCAGCAGTCCCCGGGCGGGGGCCACTGAAGCTTTCTTT. Encoded protein: CASSPRAGATEAFF. Combining the CDR3 with reference TRBV28 and TRBJ1-1 gives the whole variable domain DVKVTQSSRYLVKRTGEKVFLECVQDMDHENMFWYRQDPGLGLRLIYFSYDVKMKEKGDIPEGYSVSREKKERFSLILESASTNQTSMYLCASSPRAGATEAFFGQGTRLTVV.